This TCR beta chain was captured in a study of shared clonotypes between healthy human individuals. The study's findings and limits: A few donors had roughly 5% of their naive CD4 clonotypes in common.

Between the trimmed V and J ends, which lost 4 bases and 5 bases, there was a span of 28 bases. Germline CDR1 is SGHKS and CDR2 is YYEKEE (reference sequence). The CDR3 runs 19 residues. Authors' methods: Sequence data from immunoSEQ were junction-only and lacked quality scores; consequently, filtering differed. Repertoires were generated with immunoSEQ multiplex PCR, while TCRdb's copy carries only in-frame clones and drops some. That table supplies the V and J calls and clone size; D and trimming were determined from the DNA. The sample holds about 710,000 clones, around 77% seen once. Remarks on this clone: Its antigen is unidentified.

Splitting the CD4+ cells yielded a CD45RA+ naive subset and a CD45RA-negative memory subset. This chain joins TRBV5-5 and TRBJ1-5, with D possibly matching TRBD1 (5 bases). Sequenced input: memory CD4+ T cells sorted from blood. Subset specified: CD45RA-negative fraction. The source of this sequence is a woman aged 30 to 39 in good health. CDR3 sequence: CASSGRILRGLQLYQPQHF. CDR3 nucleotides: TGTGCCAGCAGCGGGAGGATCTTGAGGGGCCTACAACTGTATCAGCCCCAGCATTTT.